A selection of T cell receptor beta chains follows, all from one sample in a study of T-cell reconstitution after alpha-beta-depleted transplantation in children. Using its own MiXCR run on the PCR reads, TCRdb lists one record per CDR3 protein. The sample holds approximately 400,000 distinct CDR3 sequences, approximately 10% seen once. Sequenced here: PBMCs from the stem cell graft donor, sampled from the stem cell graft. These receptors came from a human donor who donated a stem cell graft to a child with acute myeloid leukemia. Each CDR3 is given with its conserved first and last residue. A D gene is named only where the DNA matches it firmly. Size is stated for part of the rows, as once, few or many counts, or as a class when the clone is expanded.

>TRBV12-3/TRBV12-4|.|few|TRBJ2-1
TGTGCCAGCAGTTTTGCCGCGGCGCTTGGCTCCTACAATGAGCAGTTCTTC
CASSFAAALGSYNEQFF
>TRBV30|.|.|TRBJ2-3
TGTGCCTGGAGTTCCTCTTCGATGTGGGGCGATACGCAGTATTTT
CAWSSSSMWGDTQYF
>TRBV5-4|.|.|TRBJ2-6
TGTGCCAGCAGCCCAGCCGGGGTGGCTGGGGCCAACGTCCTGACTTTC
CASSPAGVAGANVLTF
>TRBV16|TRBD1|few|TRBJ2-7
TGTGCCAGCAGCCAAGGGGACAGGTTTTACGAGCAGTACTTC
CASSQGDRFYEQYF
>TRBV12-3/TRBV12-4|TRBD1|few|TRBJ1-1
TGTGCCAGCAGTTTTAGAAGGGGGCTTGCTGAAGCTTTCTTT
CASSFRRGLAEAFF
>TRBV20-1|.|.|TRBJ2-1
TGCAGTGCTCGTGACAGTACCCAGGAGCAGTTCTTC
CSARDSTQEQFF
>TRBV20-1|TRBD2|few|TRBJ2-2
TGCAGTGCCTCGAGCGGGAGGGGCGGGGAGCTGTTTTTT
CSASSGRGGELFF
>TRBV3-1|.|few|TRBJ2-2
TGTGCCAGCAGCCGGTCAGGTGCCGGGGAGCTGTTTTTT
CASSRSGAGELFF
>TRBV7-2|TRBD1|few|TRBJ2-5
TGTGCCAGCAGCTGGACAGGGGTGGAGACCCAGTACTTC
CASSWTGVETQYF
>TRBV6-5|.|few|TRBJ2-1
TGTGCCAGCAGTTCCTCTTCACTCGGGAGCCACAATGAGCAGTTCTTC
CASSSSSLGSHNEQFF
>TRBV21-1|.|few|TRBJ2-1
TGTGCCAGCAGTACCGACAGGGTTTTAGGGGATGAGCAGTTCTTC
CASSTDRVLGDEQFF
>TRBV7-9|.|.|TRBJ1-1
TGTGCCAGCAGCCCTCAGTGGGTGAACACTGAAGCTTTCTTT
CASSPQWVNTEAFF
>TRBV20-1|TRBD2|.|TRBJ2-7
TGCAGTGCTGGGGCCCTAGCGGGACTCTACGAGCAGTACTTC
CSAGALAGLYEQYF
>TRBV29-1|TRBD2|few|TRBJ2-3
TGCAGCGTTCCTAGCGGGGGTAGCACAGATACGCAGTATTTT
CSVPSGGSTDTQYF
>TRBV5-1|.|few|TRBJ2-7
TGCGCCAGCAGCAGCAGAGACTACGAGCAGTACTTC
CASSSRDYEQYF
>TRBV7-9|TRBD2|many|TRBJ2-2
TGTGCCAGCAGATTAGCGGGGGGTCCGAACACCGGGGAGCTGTTTTTT
CASRLAGGPNTGELFF
>TRBV27|TRBD1|few|TRBJ2-1
TGTGCCACCATAAAAGACCCGGGACAGGGTGTAGATGAGCAGTTCTTC
CATIKDPGQGVDEQFF
>TRBV11-1|.|few|TRBJ1-5
TGTGCCAGCAGCTTCAGACAGCCTACCAATAGCAATCAGCCCCAGCATTTT
CASSFRQPTNSNQPQHF
>TRBV6-1|TRBD1|.|TRBJ1-2
TGTGCCAGCAGTACCACAGGGGGCGCAGGCTATGGCTACACCTTC
CASSTTGGAGYGYTF
>TRBV29-1|.|.|TRBJ2-3
TGCAGCGGTGGGGTGCTCGGCACAGATACGCAGTATTTT
CSGGVLGTDTQYF
>TRBV20-1|TRBD2|many|TRBJ2-1
TGCAGTGCTAGAGATATTTTGGCTAGCGGGAGGGCCACGGGCCGGAATGAGCAGTTCTTC
CSARDILASGRATGRNEQFF
>TRBV7-2|TRBD2|.|TRBJ2-7
TGTGCCAGCAGCTTGTCTAGCGGGAGTCGGCACGAGCAGTACTTC
CASSLSSGSRHEQYF
>TRBV6-5|.|.|TRBJ2-3
TGTGCCAGCAGTTACGGGGGAAAAAGCACAGATACGCAGTATTTT
CASSYGGKSTDTQYF
>TRBV6-1|.|.|TRBJ2-5
TGTGCCAGCAGTCCACGGGGCTATCGTGAGACCCAGTACTTC
CASSPRGYRETQYF
>TRBV20-1|TRBD2|few|TRBJ2-1
TGCAGTGCTGAAGCGGGAGGGTTTTCCGATGAGCAGTTCTTC
CSAEAGGFSDEQFF
>TRBV12-3/TRBV12-4|.|few|TRBJ2-1
TGTGCCAGCAGTTTTTCCCTTGGTTCCTACAATGAGCAGTTCTTC
CASSFSLGSYNEQFF
>TRBV4-2|.|.|TRBJ1-1
TGTGCCAGCAGCGAGGGGGGGCCCTTTTTGGGGAACACTGAAGCTTTCTTT
CASSEGGPFLGNTEAFF
>TRBV5-1|.|.|TRBJ1-5
TGCGCCAGCAGCCTCGGGGGGCTGGGGGGCAATCAGCCCCAGCATTTT
CASSLGGLGGNQPQHF
>TRBV7-2|.|medium-sized|TRBJ2-3
TGTGCCAGCAGCTTTCGACTGCAATCAGATACGCAGTATTTT
CASSFRLQSDTQYF
>TRBV29-1|TRBD2|many|TRBJ2-7
TGCAGCGTTCAACTAGCGGGAGGGGGCGAGCAGTACTTC
CSVQLAGGGEQYF
>TRBV5-1|.|.|TRBJ1-1
TGCGCCAGCAGCCCTTACAACAAGAACACTGAAGCTTTCTTT
CASSPYNKNTEAFF
>TRBV11-2|.|few|TRBJ2-5
TGTGCCAGCAGCTCGCAGGGCCTCGGGGAGACCCAGTACTTC
CASSSQGLGETQYF
>TRBV20-1|.|few|TRBJ2-7
TGCAGTGCTGACCCGGGGCAGGGCTACGAGCAGTACTTC
CSADPGQGYEQYF
>TRBV5-1|TRBD1|.|TRBJ1-2
TGCGCCAGCAGCTTGGGCAGGGGGTTAGGCGGCTACACCTTC
CASSLGRGLGGYTF
>TRBV12-5|.|.|TRBJ1-2
TGTGCTAGTGGTCCTCGGGGGGAAGGCTACACCTTC
CASGPRGEGYTF
>TRBV5-6|.|.|TRBJ2-1
TGTGCCAGCAGACAGTACGGGGGCGCCTACAATGAGCAGTTCTTC
CASRQYGGAYNEQFF
>TRBV10-3|TRBD2|few|TRBJ2-5
TGTGCCATCAGAACACCGGGACTAGCGGGAAGGGAGACCCAGTACTTC
CAIRTPGLAGRETQYF
>TRBV5-1|TRBD2|.|TRBJ2-1
TGCGCCAGCAGCACCGGGGGGACTAGCCTCTACAATGAGCAGTTCTTC
CASSTGGTSLYNEQFF
>TRBV4-2|TRBD1|.|TRBJ2-7
TGTGCCAGCAGCCAGGACAGGGGGCGACGGTCGTCCTCCTACGAGCAGTACTTC
CASSQDRGRRSSSYEQYF
>TRBV7-2|.|many|TRBJ2-3
TGTGCCAGCAGCTTAGCGGTGACAGATACGCAGTATTTT
CASSLAVTDTQYF
>TRBV15|.|few|TRBJ1-1
TGTGCCACCAGCAGACCCAGGGGCATGAACACTGAAGCTTTCTTT
CATSRPRGMNTEAFF